A single sample gave rise to the 27 T cell receptor beta chains below, sequenced in a study of blood T cells in healthy people across ages (dated by TCRdb to between 2014 and 2016). Libraries were prepared through 5' RACE. Sequencing used an Illumina HiSeq 2500. A second 7 to 11 cycle PCR used a sample-barcoded 5' primer and a J-beta primer mix. In-frame beta chains were kept once TCRdb had trimmed the public reads at Q25 with fastp and called clones with MiXCR. Records with the same CDR3 protein are collapsed into one entry carrying the most frequent genes and DNA. The sample data list under 950,000 distinct CDR3 sequences, and about a fifth of these were observed just once. The ten largest clones add up to 22% of the sample. Source material: blood. All receptors come from a man aged 70-80 years in good health.

The V and J genes are TRBV12-3 or TRBV12-4 and TRBJ1-6; 7 bases line up with TRBD1. The CDR3 loop spans 15 amino acids. J lost 5 bases, V lost 6 bases, and 7 bases had no gene match. CDR3 loop: CASSPTTGNNSPLHF. CDR3 bases: TGTGCCAGCAGCCCCACGACAGGGAATAATTCACCCCTCCACTTT.

V is TRBV11-2 and J is TRBJ2-5; TRBD1 might be the D (5 bases). The better agreement between TRBJ2-7 and the DNA end casts doubt on the J call. Germline CDR1 SGHAT, CDR2 FQNNGV. CDR3 length: 15 amino acids. For the CDR3, the DNA is TGTGCCAGCAGCCTGGACACCCAACGCTTCGACGAGCAGTACTTC. It specifies CASSLDTQRFDEQYF.

V usage is TRBV6-6 and J usage is TRBJ1-4; TRBD1 might be the D (6 bases). Germline assignment: CDR1 MNHNY and CDR2 SVGAGI (reference sequence). The V end was cut by 6 bases, the J end by 5 bases, with 16 bases between. This CDR3 spans 15 amino acids. CDR3 residues: CASRGPGQGNEKLFF. The CDR3, as DNA: TGTGCCAGCAGAGGGCCCGGGCAGGGGAATGAAAAACTGTTTTTT.

The genes are TRBV2 and TRBJ2-7, with TRBD1 as a possible D gene (5 bases). From germline, CDR1 is SNHLY and CDR2 FYNNEI. The CDR3 runs to 15 residues. Trimming cost V 3 bases and J 2 bases, with 14 bases left between them. The CDR3 DNA reads TGTGCCAGCAGTGAGCTAGGGGTATCAACCTACGAGCAGTACTTC. Protein product: CASSELGVSTYEQYF.

This clonotype was detected only a few times. The gene calls are TRBV10-3 and TRBJ2-1, with 9 bases lining up with TRBD1. Germline-derived CDR1 and CDR2 are ENHRY and SYGVKD. V was pared by 7 bases and J by 7 bases, with 11 bases of the junction left unmatched. This CDR3 contains 15 residues. CDR3 sequence (DNA): TGTGCCATCAATCCCTCGGGACAGGGAGAGAATGAGCAGTTCTTC. Amino acids: CAINPSGQGENEQFF.

The V call is TRBV6-1, the J call TRBJ2-3; 11 nucleotides match TRBD2. The CDR3 runs 14 residues. J was trimmed by 3 bases and V by 8 bases; bases with no gene match: 4. Germline CDR1 reads MNHNS; CDR2 reads SASEGT. CDR3 sequence reads: CASVTSGVTDTQYF. In DNA form, the CDR3 reads TGTGCCAGCGTGACTAGCGGGGTTACAGATACGCAGTATTTT.

The chain combines TRBV7-8 with TRBJ1-4; D unclear. The CDR3 runs to 12 residues. The ends were cut back, 4 bases at V and 10 bases at J, with 10 bases in the middle. From germline, CDR1 is SGHVS and CDR2 FQNEAQ. The CDR3 DNA reads TGTGCCAGCAGCTCGATGGACGGAAAACTGTTTTTT. It yields the protein CASSSMDGKLFF. Variable domain in full (rest from reference TRBV7-8 and TRBJ1-4): GAGVSQSPRYKVAKRGQDVALRCDPISGHVSLFWYQQALGQGPEFLTYFQNEAQLDKSGLPSDRFFAERPEGSVSTLKIQRTQQEDSAVYLCASSSMDGKLFFGSGTQLSVL.

This chain joins TRBV5-1 and TRBJ1-1; the match to TRBD1 covers 9 bases. V lost 4 bases to trimming and J lost 5 bases; unmatched junction nucleotides: 9. CDR3 length: 15 amino acids. The germline V gene has CDR1 SGHRS and CDR2 YFSETQ. The CDR3 bases are TGCGCCAGCAGCGTCGGGACAGGGTTATTGACTGAAGCTTTCTTT. It encodes CASSVGTGLLTEAFF.

This clonotype was recorded a few times. The rearrangement links TRBV12-3 or TRBV12-4 to TRBJ2-5; a weak D match, TRBD2 (5 bases). This CDR3 has 14 amino acids. Trimming removed 3 bases at V and 4 bases at J, with 12 bases between. CDR3 nucleotides: TGTGCCAGCAGTTTCACAGTGGGGAGAGAGACCCAGTACTTC. It is translated as CASSFTVGRETQYF.

This sequence joins TRBV20-1 and TRBJ2-7, with TRBD2 identical over 7 bases. The DNA end is more similar to TRBJ2-1, so the J call may be wrong. CDR1 is DFQATT, CDR2 SNEGSKA, per germline (reference sequence). This CDR3 is 14 amino acids long. DNA of the CDR3: TGCAGTGGCGCGTCGGGCGCGGGACTAAATGAGCAGTTCTTC. The encoded protein is CSGASGAGLNEQFF.

The table lists this clonotype with a few counts. The V and J genes are TRBV6-5 and TRBJ2-1; TRBD2 matches 12 bases. The ends lost 5 bases at V and 4 bases at J; junction bases unmatched: 3. Germline-derived CDR1 and CDR2 are MNHEY and SVGAGI. The CDR3 has 15 residues. CDR3 bases: TGTGCCAGCAGTAGACTAGCGGGGGATTACAATGAGCAGTTCTTC. It encodes CASSRLAGDYNEQFF.

This clonotype came up a few times. The V gene is TRBV11-2, the J gene TRBJ2-2, with D maybe TRBD1 (7 bases). The V gene lost 5 bases and the J gene lost 5 bases, with 15 bases spanning the gap. Germline V gives CDR1 SGHAT, CDR2 FQNNGV. This CDR3 comprises 15 residues. The CDR3 nucleotides are TGTGCCAGCAGCGGAGGGACAGTCCTAACCGGGGAGCTGTTTTTT. Protein: CASSGGTVLTGELFF. Using reference TRBV11-2 and TRBJ2-2 for the parts outside the CDR3, the full variable domain is EAGVAQSPRYKIIEKRQSVAFWCNPISGHATLYWYQQILGQGPKLLIQFQNNGVVDDSQLPKDRFSAERLKGVDSTLKIQPAKLEDSAVYLCASSGGTVLTGELFFGEGSRLTVL.

The chain joins TRBV5-1 to TRBJ2-1; 10 nucleotides agree with TRBD2. V lost 5 bases, J lost 6 bases, and 5 bases stayed unmatched. Germline V gene lookup returns CDR1 SGHRS and CDR2 YFSETQ. This CDR3 has 14 amino acids. The CDR3 loop reads CASSKAGGGNEQFF. The CDR3 DNA is TGCGCCAGCAGTAAAGCGGGAGGGGGCAATGAGCAGTTCTTC. The full variable domain, its missing parts supplied by reference TRBV5-1 and TRBJ2-1, is KAGVTQTPRYLIKTRGQQVTLSCSPISGHRSVSWYQQTPGQGLQFLFEYFSETQRNKGNFPGRFSGRQFSNSRSEMNVSTLELGDSALYLCASSKAGGGNEQFFGPGTRLTVL.

In this sample, this clonotype turned up a few times. The chain is built from TRBV19 and TRBJ1-6; D might be TRBD1 (6 bases). Germline V gene sequence: CDR1 LNHDA, CDR2 SQIVND (reference sequence). The V and J ends lost 10 bases and 10 bases respectively, with 20 bases between them. This CDR3 is 14 amino acids long. In DNA form, the CDR3 reads TGTGCCACCCGGCCCACAGGGTTTGGGTCACCCCTCCACTTT. It encodes CATRPTGFGSPLHF. The full variable domain, with the rest looked up from reference TRBV19 and TRBJ1-6, is DGGITQSPKYLFRKEGQNVTLSCEQNLNHDAMYWYRQDPGQGLRLIYYSQIVNDFQKGDIAEGYSVSREKKESFPLTVTSAQKNPTAFYLCATRPTGFGSPLHFGNGTRLTVT.

This clonotype showed up just a few times. The V call is TRBV5-1, the J call TRBJ2-7; 9 bases map to TRBD1. The V segment lost 0 bases and the J segment 5 bases; nucleotides outside the gene matches: 9. The CDR3 length is 16 residues. CDR1 and CDR2 (germline): SGHRS, YFSETQ. The CDR3, as DNA: TGCGCCAGCAGCTTGGCCGGACAGGGGATTCGCCACGAGCAGTACTTC. It specifies CASSLAGQGIRHEQYF.

This clonotype came up once. Here the CDR3 DNA reads TGTGCCACCAGTGCCCGAGACTACGTGGCGGATGAGCAGTTCTTC. Its translation: CATSARDYVADEQFF. V usage is TRBV15 and J usage is TRBJ2-1; maybe TRBD2 (5 bases). Germline V gives CDR1 LNHNV, CDR2 YYDKDF (reference sequence). The V end lost 6 bases, the J end lost 8 bases, and 20 bases lay between the germline ends. The CDR3 runs to 15 residues.

The chain couples TRBV18 to TRBJ2-1; a weak D match, TRBD1 (5 bases). CDR3 length: 14 residues. Germline V gives CDR1 KGHSH, CDR2 LQKENI. The V end lost 1 base, the J end lost 5 bases, and 9 bases lay between the germline ends. CDR3 loop: CASSPQGSNNEQFF. DNA of the CDR3: TGTGCCAGCTCACCACAGGGGTCCAACAATGAGCAGTTCTTC.

This clonotype was seen a few times. CDR3 sequence reads: CASSRAGSQLYEQYV. The CDR3 bases are TGTGCCAGCTCACGAGCGGGCTCTCAACTCTACGAGCAGTACGTC. The rearrangement joins TRBV18 to TRBJ2-7, with D possibly being TRBD2 (6 bases). The CDR3 has 15 amino acids. V was clipped by 4 bases and J by 3 bases, with 16 bases between them. Germline-derived CDR1 and CDR2 are KGHSH and LQKENI.

This clonotype was seen a few times. V is TRBV5-1 and J is TRBJ2-2; 10 positions match TRBD1. Germline assignment: CDR1 SGHRS and CDR2 YFSETQ. Trimming cost V 4 bases and J 0 bases; bases outside gene matches: 3. This CDR3 comprises 16 residues. The CDR3 DNA is TGCGCCAGCAGCCTAGGGACAGGGGCGAACACCGGGGAGCTGTTTTTT. Residues: CASSLGTGANTGELFF. Combining the CDR3 with reference TRBV5-1 and TRBJ2-2 gives the whole variable domain KAGVTQTPRYLIKTRGQQVTLSCSPISGHRSVSWYQQTPGQGLQFLFEYFSETQRNKGNFPGRFSGRQFSNSRSEMNVSTLELGDSALYLCASSLGTGANTGELFFGEGSRLTVL.

The chain uses TRBV7-8 and TRBJ1-5, with no clear D. V lost 4 bases to trimming and J lost 11 bases, with 12 bases between them. The CDR3 is 12 amino acids. In germline, CDR1 is SGHVS, CDR2 FQNEAQ. Here the CDR3 reads CASSSSSGTQHF. The CDR3 DNA is TGTGCCAGCAGCTCATCCTCCGGGACCCAGCATTTT.

This clonotype was counted between two and nine times. The V call is TRBV7-8, the J call TRBJ1-5; 9 bases line up with TRBD1. The germline V gene encodes CDR1 SGHVS and CDR2 FQNEAQ. This CDR3 has 19 residues. V lost 0 bases to trimming and J lost 2 bases; unmatched junction nucleotides: 11. CDR3 sequence: CASSLAGTGFPYGNQPQHF. CDR3 nucleotides: TGTGCCAGCAGCTTAGCTGGGACAGGGTTCCCTTATGGCAATCAGCCCCAGCATTTT.

This clonotype appeared a few times. The rearrangement uses TRBV28 and TRBJ1-2, with unresolved D. This CDR3 contains 15 residues. The germline gives CDR1 MDHEN, CDR2 SYDVKM. V was cut by 5 bases and J by 4 bases, with 17 bases left in between. The CDR3 DNA follows: TGTGCCAGCAGTCTACCCCATGCAATGAGCTATGGCTACACCTTC. It specifies CASSLPHAMSYGYTF.

A few counts support this clonotype. As DNA, the CDR3 is TGTGCCAGCACCACAACCTCCTCAGCGGCCGAATTCTCTGGGGCCAACGTCCTGACTTTC. This sequence encodes CASTTTSSAAEFSGANVLTF. The chain couples TRBV6-1 to TRBJ2-6; TRBD2 might be the D (5 bases). This CDR3 has 20 residues. Trimming removed 7 bases at V and 0 bases at J, with 25 bases between. Germline V gives CDR1 MNHNS, CDR2 SASEGT.

This rearrangement joins TRBV6-2 or TRBV6-3 to TRBJ2-3, with 11 bases aligning to TRBD2. Germline CDR1 and CDR2: MNHEY and SVGEGT. The CDR3 consists of 14 residues. The trim removed 9 bases at V and 3 bases at J, leaving 5 bases unmatched. CDR3 sequence: CASTTSGITDTQYF. CDR3 in DNA: TGTGCCAGTACGACTAGCGGGATAACAGATACGCAGTATTTT.

In its sample, this clonotype was seen a few times. The J gene is TRBJ2-7, the V gene TRBV20-1, with D perhaps TRBD2 (5 bases). CDR1 and CDR2 (germline): DFQATT, SNEGSKA (reference sequence). V was cut by 4 bases and J by 0 bases, with 13 bases left in between. The CDR3 is made up of 14 amino acids. CDR3 sequence reads: CSANVGRSSYEQYF. CDR3 coding DNA: TGCAGTGCTAATGTGGGGAGAAGCTCCTACGAGCAGTACTTC.

This chain joins TRBV27 and TRBJ2-1, with 14 positions matching TRBD2. The J call is in doubt because the DNA end fits TRBJ2-7 better. Germline CDR1 and CDR2: MNHEY and SMNVEV (reference sequence). The length of the CDR3 is 18 residues. This CDR3 reads CASSGNYGTSGSAYEQYV. The CDR3 bases are TGTGCCAGCAGTGGCAACTATGGGACTAGCGGGAGCGCCTACGAGCAGTACGTC.

On this clonotype: Compared with germline, one end of the junction differs, possibly owing to a read error. V gene TRBV5-1 combines with J gene TRBJ2-3; D is unclear. The CDR3 has 15 residues. The germline V gene encodes CDR1 SGHRS and CDR2 YFSETQ. The CDR3 loop reads CASSPASYRTDTRYF. The DNA of the CDR3 is TGCGCCAGCAGCCCTGCCTCCTATCGCACAGATACGCGGTATTTT.